Given below is one T cell receptor (beta chain) in context. The antigen is undetermined. The record originates from a study of T-cell memory formation after mild COVID-19. Germline lookup yields CDR1 SQVTM and CDR2 ANQGSEA. V was cut by 7 bases and J by 7 bases, with 20 bases left in between. The CDR3 length is 14 residues. TCRdb ran MiXCR on the 5' RACE reads and lists one entry per CDR3 protein. This table holds 400,000 or so distinct CDR3 sequences, roughly 20% found once. Overall study results and limits: Still unconfirmed is whether the second-wave clones peaking on day 37 recognized SARS-CoV-2. The appearance of some responding clones in pre-infection memory suggested that cross-reactive memory joined.

This receptor was identified in an adult woman who had mild COVID-19 (a few samples of this study predate the infection). Cell type and time point are not known. The sample comprised PBMCs or a T cell subset sorted from them (not recorded which). The V call is TRBV29-1, the J call TRBJ2-1, with D maybe TRBD2 (6 bases). The CDR3 spells CSARSGLSLNEQFF. CDR3 sequence (DNA): TGCAGCGCCCGGAGCGGGCTGTCGCTAAATGAGCAGTTCTTC.